The 7 T cell receptor beta chains presented below share a single source sample, sequenced in a study of cytomegalovirus exposure and HLA in healthy donors. Both 60 Vbeta primers and 13 Jbeta primers went into the PCR. The method was immunoSEQ multiplex PCR; TCRdb's version includes in-frame clones alone and lacks a portion of them. The data contain 170,000 or so clones, around 80% of them singletons. Sequenced input: PBMCs. The receptors come from a woman aged 50 to 60 in good health and CMV-seropositive.

Only one count was recorded for this clone. J is TRBJ2-7 and V is TRBV18; D unresolved. CDR1 is KGHSH, CDR2 LQKENI, per germline. The CDR3 consists of 14 residues. V lost 3 bases and J 2 bases, leaving 11 bases between the germline ends. CDR3 amino acids: CASSPVYIAYEQYF. The CDR3 coding sequence is TGTGCCAGCTCACCCGTATACATCGCCTACGAGCAGTACTTC.

The genes are TRBV9 and TRBJ1-1; perhaps TRBD1 as D (6 bases). Germline V CDR1 and CDR2: SGDLS, YYNGEE. The V and J ends lost 4 bases and 0 bases respectively, with 13 bases between them. The CDR3 contains 15 residues. The CDR3 loop is CASSTGQIMNTEAFF. Written as DNA, the CDR3 is TGTGCCAGCAGCACCGGACAGATAATGAACACTGAAGCTTTCTTT.

The J gene is TRBJ1-1, the V gene TRBV5-1; D remains unclear. This CDR3 is 14 amino acids long. V lost 4 bases and J 5 bases, leaving 15 bases between the germline ends. CDR1 is SGHRS, CDR2 YFSETQ, per germline. This CDR3 is CASSPELMRTEAFF. The CDR3 coding sequence is TGCGCCAGCAGCCCAGAGCTGATGCGGACTGAAGCTTTCTTT.

The chain is built from TRBV4-1 and TRBJ2-3; 9 nucleotides line up with TRBD2. V shed 1 base, J shed 3 bases, and the junction held 5 bases outside the gene matches. Per the germline V gene, CDR1 is MGHRA and CDR2 is YSYEKL. The length of the CDR3 is 16 residues. CDR3 region: CASSQVRGRVTDTQYF. The CDR3 DNA follows: TGCGCCAGCAGCCAAGTTCGCGGGAGGGTAACAGATACGCAGTATTTT.

The genes are TRBV6-5 and TRBJ1-1; no firm D call. V was pared by 4 bases and J by 1 base, with 13 bases between. Germline V gene lookup returns CDR1 MNHEY and CDR2 SVGAGI. The CDR3 consists of 15 residues. DNA for the CDR3: TGTGCCAGCAGTTCCGCAGGTGGGTGGAACACTGAAGCTTTCTTT. Protein sequence: CASSSAGGWNTEAFF.

V and J are TRBV6-5 and TRBJ1-6, with no clear D. CDR3 size: 12 residues. The ends were cut back, 11 bases at V and 9 bases at J, with 14 bases in the middle. The V gene's germline CDR1 is MNHEY and CDR2 SVGAGI. This CDR3 is CAAGVASSPLHF. CDR3 nucleotide sequence: TGTGCCGCCGGCGTAGCTAGTTCACCCCTCCACTTT.

The chain has TRBV4-2 and TRBJ2-2, with unresolved D. CDR3 length equals 13 residues. V lost 1 base to trimming and J lost 6 bases, with 6 bases between them. The germline gives CDR1 LGHNA, CDR2 YNFKEQ. The CDR3 bases are TGTGCCAGCAGCCAAGCGGGTCCCGGGGAGCTGTTTTTT. As protein: CASSQAGPGELFF.